Each of the 11 T cell receptor beta chains below was sequenced from the same sample in a study of T cells in Graves' hyperthyroidism and ophthalmopathy. Using RNA transcripts as the source, TCR beta CDR3 regions were amplified. The TCR CDR3 first-round RT-PCR relied on the HTBI primer set. TCRdb re-called the multiplex PCR reads with MiXCR, one entry per CDR3 protein. The sample lists nearly 600,000 distinct CDR3 sequences, approximately 15% seen once, with 7% to 9% in the top ten. Sequencing was carried out using blood. These receptors all come from a woman aged 18 to 35 with Graves' ophthalmopathy.

There are many counts of this clonotype. This chain's CDR3 is CASRGGGQGGKLFF. The CDR3 region has the DNA TGTGCCAGCAGAGGAGGTGGACAGGGCGGAAAACTGTTTTTT. This sequence joins TRBV28 and TRBJ1-4; the match to TRBD1 covers 8 bases. This CDR3 contains 14 residues. V was clipped by 6 bases and J by 10 bases; unmatched bases: 10. Germline-derived CDR1 and CDR2 are MDHEN and SYDVKM.

This clonotype was detected only a few times. The DNA for the CDR3 is TGTGCCAGCAGCGTAGTACCAGGGGGCAACTATGGCTACACCTTC. It yields the protein CASSVVPGGNYGYTF. This chain uses TRBV9 with TRBJ1-2; 8 nucleotides agree with TRBD1. The CDR3 consists of 15 residues. The trim removed 0 bases at V and 2 bases at J, leaving 3 bases unmatched. Germline V gene sequence: CDR1 SGDLS, CDR2 YYNGEE.

In this sample, this clonotype turned up a few times. The chain recombines TRBV29-1 with TRBJ2-3; D not certain. The length of the CDR3 is 13 residues. Germline V gives CDR1 SQVTM, CDR2 ANQGSEA. Trimming left V 7 bases short and J 1 base short, with 12 bases between. CDR3 residues: CSALLARTDTQYF. The CDR3 DNA reads as TGCAGCGCCCTCCTGGCCCGCACAGATACGCAGTATTTT.

This clonotype was seen many times. J is TRBJ2-5 and V is TRBV6-2 or TRBV6-3, with 11 bases identical to TRBD2. Unmatched junction bases numbered 8, after V lost 4 bases and J lost 13 bases. This CDR3 comprises 13 residues. CDR1 MNHEY and CDR2 SVGEGT come from the germline V gene. CDR3 coding DNA: TGTGCCAGCAGTTCCGGGGGACTAGCGGTCCGGTACTTC. Its translation: CASSSGGLAVRYF.

This clonotype was seen ten or more times. The chain combines TRBV27 with TRBJ2-7; maybe TRBD2 (6 bases). The CDR3 runs 14 residues. Trimming removed 5 bases at V and 4 bases at J, with 15 bases between. The V gene's germline CDR1 is MNHEY and CDR2 SMNVEV (reference sequence). The CDR3: CASSLLARRYEQYF. CDR3 sequence (DNA): TGTGCCAGCAGTCTCCTAGCGCGCAGGTACGAGCAGTACTTC.

Ten or more counts support this clonotype. The J gene is TRBJ2-5, the V gene TRBV2, with 10 bases identical to TRBD1. Germline-derived CDR1 and CDR2 are SNHLY and FYNNEI. Trimming removed 4 bases from V and 1 base from J; junction bases left unmatched: 3. This CDR3 is 15 amino acids long. Here the CDR3 reads CASSVGTGVQETQYF. The CDR3 DNA is TGTGCCAGCAGTGTTGGGACAGGGGTCCAAGAGACCCAGTACTTC. Supplemented by reference TRBV2 and TRBJ2-5, the full variable domain reads EPEVTQTPSHQVTQMGQEVILRCVPISNHLYFYWYRQILGQKVEFLVSFYNNEISEKSEIFDDQFSVERPDGSNFTLKIRSTKLEDSAMYFCASSVGTGVQETQYFGPGTRLLVL.

This clonotype was observed at least ten times. CDR3 residues: CASSATMGVQETQYF. The CDR3 DNA reads TGTGCCAGCAGTGCCACTATGGGAGTACAAGAGACCCAGTACTTC. V and J are TRBV6-2 or TRBV6-3 and TRBJ2-5, with D possibly being TRBD2 (5 bases). CDR1 MNHEY and CDR2 SVGEGT come from the germline V gene. The CDR3 totals 15 residues. V was clipped by 5 bases and J by 2 bases, with 15 bases between them.

Points on this clonotype: Since a much larger clone is just one base distant, this may be a read error. The genes are TRBV7-3 and TRBJ1-1, with TRBD1 matching 7 bases. This CDR3 is built from 14 residues. Germline-derived CDR1 and CDR2 are SGHTA and FQGTGA. In DNA, the CDR3 is TGTGCCTGCAGCTTAGTTACAGGGGATGCTGAAGCTTTCTTT. Protein: CACSLVTGDAEAFF.

At least ten counts were recorded for this clonotype. CDR3 sequence reads: CASSFGSALEQFF. The CDR3 nucleotides are TGTGCCAGCAGCTTTGGGAGCGCGCTTGAGCAGTTCTTC. The genes are TRBV11-1 and TRBJ2-1, with D possibly TRBD2 on 5 matching bases. Germline lookup yields CDR1 SGHAT and CDR2 FQDESV (reference sequence). The V end lost 3 bases, the J end lost 9 bases, and 12 bases lay between the germline ends. The CDR3 consists of 13 residues. Full variable domain (outside the CDR3, taken from reference TRBV11-1 and TRBJ2-1): EAEVAQSPRYKITEKSQAVAFWCDPISGHATLYWYRQILGQGPELLVQFQDESVVDDSQLPKDRFSAERLKGVDSTLKIQPAELGDSAMYLCASSFGSALEQFFGPGTRLTVL.

This clonotype was counted ten times or more. V gene TRBV6-1 combines with J gene TRBJ2-3; D not resolved. CDR1 is MNHNS, CDR2 SASEGT, per germline. This CDR3 region has 15 residues. V dropped 8 bases and J dropped 2 bases, with 17 bases sitting between them. The CDR3 is CASRWTPQPTDTQYF. CDR3 DNA: TGTGCCAGCCGGTGGACCCCTCAACCCACAGATACGCAGTATTTT.

This clonotype has ten or more counts. This rearrangement joins TRBV15 to TRBJ1-1; 7 nucleotides align to TRBD1. Germline CDR1 LNHNV, CDR2 YYDKDF (reference sequence). The CDR3 is 16 amino acids. The junction had 12 bases not matched to a gene; V was cut back by 4 bases and J by 4 bases. CDR3 in amino acids: CATSIPRQGGSTEAFF. CDR3 coding DNA: TGTGCCACCAGCATCCCGCGACAGGGTGGGTCCACTGAAGCTTTCTTT. The full variable domain, in which reference TRBV15 and TRBJ1-1 provide the parts outside the CDR3, is DAMVIQNPRYQVTQFGKPVTLSCSQTLNHNVMYWYQQKSSQAPKLLFHYYDKDFNNEADTPDNFQSRRPNTSFCFLDIRSPGLGDTAMYLCATSIPRQGGSTEAFFGQGTRLTVV.